This TCR beta chain was obtained from a study of CD8 T cells in Susac syndrome. Study results and caveats: No clonal expansion appeared among CD4+ T cells in Susac patients.

CDR3 size: 11 residues. With 4 bases removed from V and 6 bases from J, the gap between germline ends came to 7 bases. CDR1 and CDR2 (germline): DFQATT, SNEGSKA (reference sequence). Reverse transcription of 0.5 to 1 ug RNA was performed with random hexamers. TCRdb reprocessed the immunoSEQ multiplex PCR reads via MiXCR and lists one record per CDR3 protein. The sample has about 94,000 distinct CDR3 sequences; roughly 94% are singletons. About this clonotype itself: Its target is not known.

V is TRBV20-1 and J is TRBJ1-5; D uncertain. The sample consisted of CD4+ T cells from PBMCs. The receptor was isolated from a human donor with Susac syndrome. The CDR3 DNA follows: TGCAGTGCTACGGACGGTCAGCCCCAGCATTTT. Residues: CSATDGQPQHF.